This section outlines one T cell receptor beta chain sequence together with its context. This sample is drawn from a study of cytomegalovirus exposure and HLA in healthy donors. V lost 2 bases, J lost 5 bases, and 5 bases lay in between. The CDR3 consists of 13 residues. CDR1 and CDR2 from the germline V gene are SGHDT and YYEEEE. The PCR had 60 Vbeta and 13 Jbeta primers. Generated by immunoSEQ multiplex PCR, the TCRdb table keeps only in-frame clones and is missing some. The repertoire holds 150,000 or so clones, with 70% to 85% as singletons. The J gene is TRBJ2-6, the V gene TRBV5-6; D remains unclear. The sample comprised PBMCs. This receptor was obtained from a human donor in good health. The CDR3 coding sequence is TGTGCCAGCAGCTTCGACTGGGCCAACGTCCTGACTTTC. Its protein is CASSFDWANVLTF.